The clone carrying this T cell receptor (beta chain) was observed a few times. Unique molecular identifiers tagged the TCRbeta library. TCRdb re-derived calls from the PCR reads in MiXCR, one entry per CDR3 protein. The sample shows hundreds of thousands of distinct CDR3 sequences, 9.5% to 15% of them seen only once. The sample originates from a study of T-cell reconstitution after alpha-beta-depleted transplantation in children. This specimen was PBMCs from the stem cell graft donor, taken from the stem cell graft. The source is a human donor who donated a stem cell graft to a child with combined immunodeficiency.

CDR3 loop: CASSFGTGGASDTQYF. The CDR3 region has the DNA TGTGCCAGCAGCTTCGGGACAGGGGGCGCATCAGATACGCAGTATTTT. The genes are TRBV7-9 and TRBJ2-3; 12 bases are a match to TRBD1. This CDR3 is built from 16 residues. The germline V gene encodes CDR1 SEHNR and CDR2 FQNEAQ (reference sequence). V lost 3 bases and J lost 4; bases outside the gene matches: 5.